This T cell receptor (beta chain) was identified in a study of T-cell reconstitution after alpha-beta-depleted transplantation in children. General observations from the study: One year post-transplant, T-cell counts and diversity were largely derived from T cells produced anew.

During its preparation, the TCRbeta library received unique molecular identifiers. From the PCR reads, TCRdb called clonotypes with MiXCR, one entry per CDR3 protein. The sample holds hundreds of thousands of distinct CDR3 sequences, about 10% seen once. This CDR3 comprises 15 residues. V lost 0 bases and J lost 4; bases outside the gene matches: 2. Germline CDR1 LGHNA, CDR2 YSLEER. About this clonotype: Its antigen remains unidentified. Possible read error: a much larger clone is one base away.

This sequence was found in a child aged 2-15 years with inherited bone marrow failure, due to receive a stem cell transplant. The chain combines TRBV4-3 with TRBJ1-4; 7 bases match TRBD1. The sample here was PBMCs, taken before TCRalphabeta/CD19-depleted stem cell transplant. CDR3 residues: CASSQDNRGNEKLFF. As DNA, the CDR3 is TGCGCCAGCAGCCAAGATAACAGGGGTAATGAAAAACTGTTTTTT.